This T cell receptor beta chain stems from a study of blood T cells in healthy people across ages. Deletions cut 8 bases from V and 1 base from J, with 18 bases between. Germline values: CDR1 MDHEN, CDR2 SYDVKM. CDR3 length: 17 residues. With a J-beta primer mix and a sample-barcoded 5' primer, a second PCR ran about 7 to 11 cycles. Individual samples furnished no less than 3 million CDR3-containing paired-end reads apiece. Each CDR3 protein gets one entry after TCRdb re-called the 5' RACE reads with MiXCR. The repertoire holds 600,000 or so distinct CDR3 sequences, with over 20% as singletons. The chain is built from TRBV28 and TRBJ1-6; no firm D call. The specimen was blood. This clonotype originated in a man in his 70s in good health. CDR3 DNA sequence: TGTGCCAGCGGGGAACAGACGACTGGGTCCTATAATTCACCCCTCCACTTT. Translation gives CASGEQTTGSYNSPLHF.